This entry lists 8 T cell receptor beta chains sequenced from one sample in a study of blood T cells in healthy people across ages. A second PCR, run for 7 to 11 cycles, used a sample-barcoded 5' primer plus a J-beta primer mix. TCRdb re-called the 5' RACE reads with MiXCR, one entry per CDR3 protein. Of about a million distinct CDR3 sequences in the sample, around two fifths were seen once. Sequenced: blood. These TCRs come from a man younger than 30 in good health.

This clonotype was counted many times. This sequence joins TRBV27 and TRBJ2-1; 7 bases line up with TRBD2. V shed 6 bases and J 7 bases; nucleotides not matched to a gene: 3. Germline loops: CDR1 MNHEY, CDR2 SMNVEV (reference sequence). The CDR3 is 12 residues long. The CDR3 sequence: CASSPAGNEQFF. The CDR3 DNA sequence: TGTGCCAGCAGCCCAGCGGGGAATGAGCAGTTCTTC.

The CDR3 region is CASSYTESAQPQHF. The CDR3 DNA is TGTGCCAGCAGTTACACGGAGTCCGCCCAGCCCCAGCATTTT. The V call is TRBV28, the J call TRBJ1-5; D call uncertain. V dropped 4 bases and J dropped 7 bases, with 14 bases sitting between them. CDR3 length: 14 residues. Germline CDR1 is MDHEN and CDR2 is SYDVKM.

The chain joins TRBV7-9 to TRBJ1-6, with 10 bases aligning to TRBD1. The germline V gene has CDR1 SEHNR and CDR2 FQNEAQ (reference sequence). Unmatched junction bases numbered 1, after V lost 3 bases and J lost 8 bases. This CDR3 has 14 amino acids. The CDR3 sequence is CASSFGTGDSPLHF. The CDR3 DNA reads TGTGCCAGCAGCTTTGGGACAGGGGATTCACCCCTCCACTTT.

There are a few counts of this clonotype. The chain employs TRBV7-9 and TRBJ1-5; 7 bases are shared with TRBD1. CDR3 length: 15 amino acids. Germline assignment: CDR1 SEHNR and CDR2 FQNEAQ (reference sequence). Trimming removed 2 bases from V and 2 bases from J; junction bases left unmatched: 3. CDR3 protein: CASSLQGVGNQPQHF. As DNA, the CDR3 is TGTGCCAGCAGCTTACAGGGGGTGGGCAATCAGCCCCAGCATTTT.

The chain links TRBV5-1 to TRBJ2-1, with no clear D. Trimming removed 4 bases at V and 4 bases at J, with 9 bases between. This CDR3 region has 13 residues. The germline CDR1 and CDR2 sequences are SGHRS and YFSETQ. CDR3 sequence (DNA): TGCGCCAGCAGCGACGGGCCTTACAATGAGCAGTTCTTC. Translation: CASSDGPYNEQFF.

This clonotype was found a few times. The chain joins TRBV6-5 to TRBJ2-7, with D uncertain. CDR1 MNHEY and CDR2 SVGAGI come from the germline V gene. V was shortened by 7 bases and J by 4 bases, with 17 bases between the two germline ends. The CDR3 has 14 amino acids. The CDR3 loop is CASTPLGPGYEQYF. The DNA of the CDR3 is TGTGCCAGCACTCCGCTTGGCCCCGGGTACGAGCAGTACTTC.

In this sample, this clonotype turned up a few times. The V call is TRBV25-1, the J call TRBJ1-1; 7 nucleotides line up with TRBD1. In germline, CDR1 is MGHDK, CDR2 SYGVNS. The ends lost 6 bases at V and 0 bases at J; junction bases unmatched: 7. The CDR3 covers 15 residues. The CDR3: CASRKTGTMNTEAFF. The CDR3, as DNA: TGTGCCAGCAGAAAGACAGGGACGATGAACACTGAAGCTTTCTTT.

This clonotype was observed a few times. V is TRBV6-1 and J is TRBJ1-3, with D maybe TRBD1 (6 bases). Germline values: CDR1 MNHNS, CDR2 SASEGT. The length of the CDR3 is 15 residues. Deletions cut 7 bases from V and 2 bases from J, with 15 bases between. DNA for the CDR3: TGTGCCAGCACCCTGAGGGGGGGGCCTGGAAACACCATATATTTT. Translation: CASTLRGGPGNTIYF.